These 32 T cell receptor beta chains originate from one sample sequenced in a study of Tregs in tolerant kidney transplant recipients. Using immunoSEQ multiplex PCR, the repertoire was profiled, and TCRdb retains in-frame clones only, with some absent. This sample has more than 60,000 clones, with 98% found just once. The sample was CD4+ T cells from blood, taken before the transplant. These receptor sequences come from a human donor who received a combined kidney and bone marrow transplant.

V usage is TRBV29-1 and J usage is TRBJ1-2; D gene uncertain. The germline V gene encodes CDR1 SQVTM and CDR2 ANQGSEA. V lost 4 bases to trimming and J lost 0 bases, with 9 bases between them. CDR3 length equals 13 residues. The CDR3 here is CSVVQAANYGYTF. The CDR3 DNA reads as TGCAGCGTTGTTCAGGCCGCTAACTATGGCTACACCTTC. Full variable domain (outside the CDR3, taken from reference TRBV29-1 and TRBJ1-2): SAVISQKPSRDICQRGTSLTIQCQVDSQVTMMFWYRQQPGQSLTLIATANQGSEATYESGFVIDKFPISRPNLTFSTLTVSNMSPEDSSIYLCSVVQAANYGYTFGSGTRLTVV.

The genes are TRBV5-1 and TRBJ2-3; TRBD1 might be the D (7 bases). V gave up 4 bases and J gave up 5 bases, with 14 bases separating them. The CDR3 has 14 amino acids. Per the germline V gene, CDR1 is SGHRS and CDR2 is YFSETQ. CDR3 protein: CASSPQGGGDTQYF. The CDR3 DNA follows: TGCGCCAGCAGCCCCCAGGGGGGAGGAGATACGCAGTATTTT.

The CDR3 here is CASSLRLAGGRNEQYF. As DNA, the CDR3 is TGTGCCAGCAGCTTAAGGCTAGCGGGGGGGCGAAACGAGCAGTACTTC. V is TRBV7-2 and J is TRBJ2-7; 12 bases are a match to TRBD2. The CDR3 is 16 amino acids. CDR1 and CDR2 from the germline V gene are SGHTA and FQGNSA. The junction had 7 bases not matched to a gene; V was cut back by 2 bases and J by 5 bases.

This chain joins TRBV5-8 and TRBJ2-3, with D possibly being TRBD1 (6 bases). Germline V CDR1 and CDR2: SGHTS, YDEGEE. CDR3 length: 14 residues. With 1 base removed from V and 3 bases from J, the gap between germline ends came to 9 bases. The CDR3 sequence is CASSLNRVTDTQYF. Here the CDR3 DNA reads TGTGCCAGCAGCTTGAACAGGGTAACAGATACGCAGTATTTT.

The CDR3 nucleotides are TGTGCCAGCAGCGGGGGACTAGACTACAATGAGCAGTTCTTC. It specifies CASSGGLDYNEQFF. This rearrangement joins TRBV9 to TRBJ2-1; the match to TRBD2 covers 8 bases. This CDR3 contains 14 residues. Trimming took 3 bases from V and 3 from J; bases not matched to a gene: 2. Per the germline V gene, CDR1 is SGDLS and CDR2 is YYNGEE.

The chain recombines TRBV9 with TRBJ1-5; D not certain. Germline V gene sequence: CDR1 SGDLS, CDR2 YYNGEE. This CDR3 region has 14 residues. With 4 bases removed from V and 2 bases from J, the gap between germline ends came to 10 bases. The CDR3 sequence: CASSPGWGNQPQHF. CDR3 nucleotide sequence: TGTGCCAGCAGCCCCGGGTGGGGCAATCAGCCCCAGCATTTT.

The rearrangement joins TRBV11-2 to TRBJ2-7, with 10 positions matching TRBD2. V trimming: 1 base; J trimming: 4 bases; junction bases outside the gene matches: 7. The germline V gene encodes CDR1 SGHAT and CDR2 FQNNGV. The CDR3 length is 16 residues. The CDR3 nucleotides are TGTGCCAGCAGCTTAGGGCTAGCGGGGGTTTTGTACGAGCAGTACTTC. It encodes CASSLGLAGVLYEQYF.

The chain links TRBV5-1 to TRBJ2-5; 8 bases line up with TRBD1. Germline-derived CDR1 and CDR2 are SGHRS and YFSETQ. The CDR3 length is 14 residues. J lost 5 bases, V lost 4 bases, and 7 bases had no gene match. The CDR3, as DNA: TGCGCCAGCAGCCGCGGACAGGGCGGGGAGACCCAGTACTTC. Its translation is CASSRGQGGETQYF.

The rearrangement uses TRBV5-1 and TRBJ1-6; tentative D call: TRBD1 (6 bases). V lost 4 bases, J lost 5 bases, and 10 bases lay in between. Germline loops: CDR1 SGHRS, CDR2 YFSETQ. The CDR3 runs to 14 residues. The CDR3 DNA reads TGCGCCAGCAGCGCAGGGGTCGATAATTCACCCCTCCACTTT. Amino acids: CASSAGVDNSPLHF.

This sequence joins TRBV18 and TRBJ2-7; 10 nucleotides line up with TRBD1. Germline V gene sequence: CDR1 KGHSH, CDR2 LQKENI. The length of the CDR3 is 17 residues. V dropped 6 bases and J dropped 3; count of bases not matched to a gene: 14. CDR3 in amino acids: CASSQILPRTGGYEQYF. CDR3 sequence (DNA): TGTGCCAGCTCCCAAATCTTACCGAGGACAGGGGGCTACGAGCAGTACTTC.

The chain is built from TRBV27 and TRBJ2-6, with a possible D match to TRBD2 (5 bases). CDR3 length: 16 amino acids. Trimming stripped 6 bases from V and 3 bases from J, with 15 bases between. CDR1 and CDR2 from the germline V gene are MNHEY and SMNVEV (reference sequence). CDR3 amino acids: CASSQGRGLGANVLTF. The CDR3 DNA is TGTGCCAGCAGCCAAGGACGCGGGCTTGGGGCCAACGTCCTGACTTTC.

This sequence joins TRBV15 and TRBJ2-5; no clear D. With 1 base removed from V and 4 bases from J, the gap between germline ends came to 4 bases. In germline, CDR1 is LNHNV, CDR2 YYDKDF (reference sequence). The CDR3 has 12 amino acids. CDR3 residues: CATSRVGETQYF. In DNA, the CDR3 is TGTGCCACCAGCAGAGTCGGAGAGACCCAGTACTTC.

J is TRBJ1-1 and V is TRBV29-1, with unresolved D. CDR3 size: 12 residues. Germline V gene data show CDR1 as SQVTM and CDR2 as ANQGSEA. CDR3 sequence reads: CGLRRMNTEAFF. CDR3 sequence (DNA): TGCGGACTTCGTAGGATGAACACTGAAGCTTTCTTT.

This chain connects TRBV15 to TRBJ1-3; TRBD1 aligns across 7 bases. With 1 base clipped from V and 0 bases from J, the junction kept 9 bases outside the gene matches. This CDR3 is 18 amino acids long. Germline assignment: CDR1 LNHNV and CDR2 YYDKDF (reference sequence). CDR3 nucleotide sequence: TGTGCCACCAGCAGAGGAGGGGGCATCTCTTACTCTGGAAACACCATATATTTT. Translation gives CATSRGGGISYSGNTIYF.

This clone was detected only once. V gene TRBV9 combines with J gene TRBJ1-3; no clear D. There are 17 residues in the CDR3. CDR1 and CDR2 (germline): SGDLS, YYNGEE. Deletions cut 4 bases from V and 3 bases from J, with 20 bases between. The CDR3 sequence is CASSPLGPRAGGNTIYF. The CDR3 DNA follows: TGTGCCAGCAGCCCCCTCGGGCCACGGGCGGGTGGAAACACCATATATTTT.

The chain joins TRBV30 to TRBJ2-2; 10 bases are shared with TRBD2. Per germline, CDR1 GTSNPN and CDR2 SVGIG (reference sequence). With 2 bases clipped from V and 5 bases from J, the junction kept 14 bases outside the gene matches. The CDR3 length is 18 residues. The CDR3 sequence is CAWSQESGGAFNTGELFF. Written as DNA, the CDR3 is TGTGCCTGGAGTCAAGAAAGCGGGGGGGCCTTTAATACCGGGGAGCTGTTTTTT.

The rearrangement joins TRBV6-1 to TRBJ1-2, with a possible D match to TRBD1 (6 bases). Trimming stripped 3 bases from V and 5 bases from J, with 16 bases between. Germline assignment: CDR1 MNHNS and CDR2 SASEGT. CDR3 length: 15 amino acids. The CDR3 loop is CASSDRNRAPYGYTF. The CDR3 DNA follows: TGTGCCAGCAGTGATCGGAACAGGGCGCCTTATGGCTACACCTTC.

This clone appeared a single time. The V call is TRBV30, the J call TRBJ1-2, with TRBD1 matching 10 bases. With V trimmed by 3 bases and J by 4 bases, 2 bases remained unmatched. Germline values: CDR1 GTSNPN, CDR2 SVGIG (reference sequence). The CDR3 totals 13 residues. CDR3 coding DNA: TGTGCCTGGAGGACAGGGGGCGGCTATGGCTACACCTTC. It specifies CAWRTGGGYGYTF.

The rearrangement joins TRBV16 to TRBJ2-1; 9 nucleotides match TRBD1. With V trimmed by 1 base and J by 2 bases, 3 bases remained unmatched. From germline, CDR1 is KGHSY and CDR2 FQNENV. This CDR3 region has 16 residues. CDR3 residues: CASSQWTGAPYNEQFF. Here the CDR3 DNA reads TGTGCCAGCAGCCAATGGACAGGGGCTCCCTACAATGAGCAGTTCTTC.

This CDR3 reads CASSFDWTGGLSGYTF. The CDR3 DNA sequence: TGCGCCAGCAGCTTCGACTGGACAGGGGGATTATCTGGCTACACCTTC. The chain recombines TRBV5-1 with TRBJ1-2; TRBD1 agrees at 10 bases. This CDR3 has 16 residues. From germline, CDR1 is SGHRS and CDR2 YFSETQ. J was trimmed by 7 bases and V by 2 bases; bases with no gene match: 11.

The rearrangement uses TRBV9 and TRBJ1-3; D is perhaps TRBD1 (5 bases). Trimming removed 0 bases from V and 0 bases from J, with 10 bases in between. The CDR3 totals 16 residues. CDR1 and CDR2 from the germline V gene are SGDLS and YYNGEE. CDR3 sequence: CASSVGGGNSGNTIYF. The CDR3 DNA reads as TGTGCCAGCAGCGTAGGGGGGGGGAACTCTGGAAACACCATATATTTT.

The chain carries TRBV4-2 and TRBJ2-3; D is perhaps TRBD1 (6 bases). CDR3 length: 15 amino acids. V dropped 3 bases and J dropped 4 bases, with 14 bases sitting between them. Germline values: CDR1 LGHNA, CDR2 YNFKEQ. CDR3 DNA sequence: TGTGCCAGCAGCCAGTCAGGGGCTAGGTCAGATACGCAGTATTTT. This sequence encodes CASSQSGARSDTQYF.

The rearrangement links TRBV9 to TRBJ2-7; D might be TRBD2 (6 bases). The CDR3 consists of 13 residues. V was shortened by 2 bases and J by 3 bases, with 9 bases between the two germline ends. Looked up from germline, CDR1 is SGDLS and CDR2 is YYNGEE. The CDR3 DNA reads TGTGCCAGCAGCGTGCGGGGCGGCTACGAGCAGTACTTC. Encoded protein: CASSVRGGYEQYF. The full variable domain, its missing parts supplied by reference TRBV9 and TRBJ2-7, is DSGVTQTPKHLITATGQRVTLRCSPRSGDLSVYWYQQSLDQGLQFLIQYYNGEERAKGNILERFSAQQFPDLHSELNLSSLELGDSALYFCASSVRGGYEQYFGPGTRLTVT.

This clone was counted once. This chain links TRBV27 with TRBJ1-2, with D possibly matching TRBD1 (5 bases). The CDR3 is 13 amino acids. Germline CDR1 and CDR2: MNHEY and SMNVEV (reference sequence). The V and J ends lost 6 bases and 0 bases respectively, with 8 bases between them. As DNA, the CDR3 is TGTGCCAGCAGGACAGATACTAACTATGGCTACACCTTC. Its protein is CASRTDTNYGYTF.

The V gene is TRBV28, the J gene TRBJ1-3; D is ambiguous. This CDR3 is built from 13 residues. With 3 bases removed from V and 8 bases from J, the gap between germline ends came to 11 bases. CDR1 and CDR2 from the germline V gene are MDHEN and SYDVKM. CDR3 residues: CASSLGGVDTIYF. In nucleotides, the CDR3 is TGTGCCAGCAGTTTGGGAGGTGTTGACACCATATATTTT. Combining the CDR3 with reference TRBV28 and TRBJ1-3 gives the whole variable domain DVKVTQSSRYLVKRTGEKVFLECVQDMDHENMFWYRQDPGLGLRLIYFSYDVKMKEKGDIPEGYSVSREKKERFSLILESASTNQTSMYLCASSLGGVDTIYFGEGSWLTVV.

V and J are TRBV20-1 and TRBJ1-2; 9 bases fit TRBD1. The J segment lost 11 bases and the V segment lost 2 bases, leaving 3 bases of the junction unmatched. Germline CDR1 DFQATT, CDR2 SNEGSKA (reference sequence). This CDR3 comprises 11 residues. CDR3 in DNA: TGCAGTGCTAGACCGGGACAGGGTTACACCTTC. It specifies CSARPGQGYTF.

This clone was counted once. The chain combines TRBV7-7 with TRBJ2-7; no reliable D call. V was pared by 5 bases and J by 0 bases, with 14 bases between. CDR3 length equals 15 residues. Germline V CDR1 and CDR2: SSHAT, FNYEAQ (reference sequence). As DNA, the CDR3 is TGTGCCAGCAGCCCGCAAGACACACTCTCCTACGAGCAGTACTTC. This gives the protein CASSPQDTLSYEQYF.

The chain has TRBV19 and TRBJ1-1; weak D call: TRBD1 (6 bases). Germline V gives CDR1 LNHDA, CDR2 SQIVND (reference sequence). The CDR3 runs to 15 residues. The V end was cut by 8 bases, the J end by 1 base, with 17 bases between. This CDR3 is CASSPGHKGNTEAFF. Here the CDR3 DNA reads TGTGCCAGTTCTCCGGGACATAAAGGGAACACTGAAGCTTTCTTT.

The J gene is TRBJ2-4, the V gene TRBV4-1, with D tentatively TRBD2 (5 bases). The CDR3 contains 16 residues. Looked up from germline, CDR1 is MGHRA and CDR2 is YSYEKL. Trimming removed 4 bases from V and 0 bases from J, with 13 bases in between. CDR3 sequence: CASSPPGILAKNIQYF. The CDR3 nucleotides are TGCGCCAGCAGCCCCCCGGGGATACTAGCCAAAAACATTCAGTACTTC.

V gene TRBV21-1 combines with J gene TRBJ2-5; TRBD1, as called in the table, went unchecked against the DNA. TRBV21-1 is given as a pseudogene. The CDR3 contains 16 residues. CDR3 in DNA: TGTGCCAGCAGCAAAGTAGGGACAGAATTAGAAGAGACCCAGTACTTC. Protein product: CASSKVGTELEETQYF.

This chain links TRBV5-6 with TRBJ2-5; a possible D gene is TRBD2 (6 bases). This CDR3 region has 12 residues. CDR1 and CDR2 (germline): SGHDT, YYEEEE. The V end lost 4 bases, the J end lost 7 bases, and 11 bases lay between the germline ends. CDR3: CASSLGGATQYF. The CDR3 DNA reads TGTGCCAGCAGCCTAGGAGGGGCGACCCAGTACTTC.

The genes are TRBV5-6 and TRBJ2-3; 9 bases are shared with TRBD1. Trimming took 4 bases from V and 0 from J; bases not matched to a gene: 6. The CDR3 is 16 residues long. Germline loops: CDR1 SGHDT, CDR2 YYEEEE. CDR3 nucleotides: TGTGCCAGCAGCGGAGGGACAGGGCGAAGCACAGATACGCAGTATTTT. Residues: CASSGGTGRSTDTQYF.